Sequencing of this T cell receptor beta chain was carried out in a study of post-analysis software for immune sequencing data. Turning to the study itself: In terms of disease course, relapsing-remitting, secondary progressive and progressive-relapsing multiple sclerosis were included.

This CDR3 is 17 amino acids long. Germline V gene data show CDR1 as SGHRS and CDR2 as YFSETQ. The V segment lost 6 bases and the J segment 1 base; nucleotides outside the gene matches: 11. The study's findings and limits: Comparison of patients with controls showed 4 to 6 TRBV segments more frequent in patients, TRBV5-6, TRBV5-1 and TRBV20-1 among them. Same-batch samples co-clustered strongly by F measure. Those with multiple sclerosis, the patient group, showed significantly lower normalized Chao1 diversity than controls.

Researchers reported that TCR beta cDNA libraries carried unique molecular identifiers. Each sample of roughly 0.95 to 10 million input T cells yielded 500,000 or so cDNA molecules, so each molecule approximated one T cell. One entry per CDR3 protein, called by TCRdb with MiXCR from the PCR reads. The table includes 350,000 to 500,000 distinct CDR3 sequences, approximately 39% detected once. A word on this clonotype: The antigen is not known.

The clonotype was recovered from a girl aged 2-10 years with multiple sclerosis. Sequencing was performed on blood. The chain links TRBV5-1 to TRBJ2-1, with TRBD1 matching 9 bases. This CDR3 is CASKRTGAVVSYNEQFF. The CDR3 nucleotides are TGCGCCAGCAAGAGGACAGGGGCGGTAGTGTCCTACAATGAGCAGTTCTTC.